A single sample gave rise to the 19 T cell receptor beta chains below, sequenced in a study of cytomegalovirus exposure and HLA in healthy donors. The PCR contained 60 Vbeta and 13 Jbeta primers. Sequencing was performed with immunoSEQ multiplex PCR; in TCRdb, only in-frame clones are kept and a portion is missing. The data hold under 150,000 clones, with around 78% observed a single time. Sequencing was carried out using PBMCs. All receptors derive from a woman aged 50 to 60 in good health and CMV-seronegative.

This clone has only a few counts. V usage is TRBV6-4 and J usage is TRBJ1-5, with D perhaps TRBD1 (6 bases). This CDR3 has 18 amino acids. Germline lookup yields CDR1 MRHNA and CDR2 SNTAGT. Trimming shortened V by 8 bases and J by 0 bases, and 23 bases separated the two germline ends. This chain's CDR3 is CASLQPNRTVYSNQPQHF. The CDR3 nucleotides are TGTGCCAGCCTCCAACCGAATCGGACAGTCTATAGCAATCAGCCCCAGCATTTT.

The chain combines TRBV6-5 with TRBJ2-3; TRBD1 aligns across 8 bases. Germline-derived CDR1 and CDR2 are MNHEY and SVGAGI. CDR3 size: 14 residues. J gave up 3 bases and V 5 bases, and 4 bases lay outside the gene matches. The CDR3 region has the DNA TGTGCCAGCAGTACGGACAGGGCGACAGATACGCAGTATTTT. Translation gives CASSTDRATDTQYF.

V usage is TRBV28 and J usage is TRBJ1-4; 7 bases fit TRBD1. Germline CDR1 reads MDHEN; CDR2 reads SYDVKM. The CDR3 is 12 residues long. The CDR3 sequence: CATDRVGEKLFF. Written as DNA, the CDR3 is TGTGCGACTGACAGGGTTGGTGAAAAACTGTTTTTT.

The J gene is TRBJ2-2, the V gene TRBV10-3; D possibly corresponds to TRBD2 (6 bases). Germline-derived CDR1 and CDR2 are ENHRY and SYGVKD. The CDR3 runs to 15 residues. V was clipped by 3 bases and J by 4 bases, with 12 bases between them. The DNA for the CDR3 is TGTGCCATCAGTGACACAGCGGGCCTCACCGGGGAGCTGTTTTTT. Protein: CAISDTAGLTGELFF.

The chain recombines TRBV5-1 with TRBJ2-3, with D perhaps TRBD2 (6 bases). CDR3 length: 16 amino acids. V lost 4 bases and J lost 2, with 17 bases in between. The germline gives CDR1 SGHRS, CDR2 YFSETQ. CDR3 sequence: CASSGTTLATTDTQYF. The CDR3 DNA reads as TGCGCCAGCAGCGGTACAACTCTAGCGACCACAGATACGCAGTATTTT.

V and J are TRBV6-1 and TRBJ2-2; a possible D gene is TRBD1 (6 bases). The germline V gene encodes CDR1 MNHNS and CDR2 SASEGT. The V and J ends lost 5 bases and 1 base respectively, with 11 bases between them. The CDR3 consists of 15 residues. CDR3 nucleotides: TGTGCCAGCAGTCAACAGGGCCTGAACACCGGGGAGCTGTTTTTT. Encoded protein: CASSQQGLNTGELFF.

The chain links TRBV7-8 to TRBJ2-1, with D possibly being TRBD2 (6 bases). Germline CDR1 and CDR2: SGHVS and FQNEAQ. The CDR3 spans 16 residues. The V end lost 4 bases, the J end lost 4 bases, and 17 bases lay between the germline ends. CDR3 residues: CASSSTGTSRYNEQFF. The CDR3 DNA is TGTGCCAGCAGCTCCACCGGGACTTCCAGATACAATGAGCAGTTCTTC.

This clone appeared once. The V gene is TRBV5-1, the J gene TRBJ2-1, with 8 bases aligning to TRBD1. Losses at the gene ends were 0 bases for V and 15 bases for J; bases not matched to a gene: 5. The CDR3 is 12 amino acids. The germline CDR1 and CDR2 sequences are SGHRS and YFSETQ. CDR3 region: CASSLVDRAPFF. The CDR3, as DNA: TGCGCCAGCAGCTTGGTGGACAGGGCTCCGTTCTTC.

The sample holds one count of this clone. The chain employs TRBV4-2 and TRBJ2-5; tentatively, D is TRBD1 (5 bases). The germline V gene has CDR1 LGHNA and CDR2 YNFKEQ. V was cut by 0 bases and J by 9 bases, with 14 bases left in between. CDR3 length equals 14 residues. CDR3 coding DNA: TGTGCCAGCAGCCAAGATTCCAGACAAGGGGCCCAGTACTTC. It specifies CASSQDSRQGAQYF.

The chain combines TRBV18 with TRBJ1-5, with 8 bases identical to TRBD1. This CDR3 comprises 14 residues. Losses at the gene ends were 4 bases for V and 6 bases for J; bases not matched to a gene: 5. Germline loops: CDR1 KGHSH, CDR2 LQKENI. CDR3 DNA: TGTGCCAGCTCACATGGACAGGGCGGTCAGCCCCAGCATTTT. Protein sequence: CASSHGQGGQPQHF.

This clone was found a few times. J is TRBJ1-3 and V is TRBV6-5, with D perhaps matching TRBD1 (5 bases). The CDR3 totals 16 residues. Germline V gene sequence: CDR1 MNHEY, CDR2 SVGAGI. V was pared by 4 bases and J by 0 bases, with 13 bases between. This chain's CDR3 is CASSLGAVNSGNTIYF. The CDR3 nucleotides are TGTGCCAGCAGTTTAGGGGCGGTAAACTCTGGAAACACCATATATTTT.

V is TRBV15 and J is TRBJ1-5; D is unresolved. The V end lost 1 base, the J end lost 4 bases, and 5 bases lay between the germline ends. The CDR3 is 13 amino acids. The germline CDR1 and CDR2 sequences are LNHNV and YYDKDF (reference sequence). The chain's CDR3 is CATSRGGNQPQHF. CDR3 bases: TGTGCCACCAGCAGAGGCGGGAATCAGCCCCAGCATTTT.

The chain uses TRBV18 and TRBJ1-4; TRBD1 matches at 10 bases. This CDR3 contains 15 residues. V was clipped by 2 bases and J by 3 bases; unmatched bases: 0. Looked up from germline, CDR1 is KGHSH and CDR2 is LQKENI. The DNA of the CDR3 is TGTGCCAGCTCACCAGGGACAGGGGCTAATGAAAAACTGTTTTTT. It is translated as CASSPGTGANEKLFF.

The chain is built from TRBV27 and TRBJ2-7, with 9 bases aligning to TRBD1. The CDR3 is made up of 15 amino acids. Trimming at V came to 5 bases and at J to 1 base, leaving 6 bases not matched to a gene. Germline CDR1 is MNHEY and CDR2 is SMNVEV (reference sequence). DNA for the CDR3: TGTGCCAGCAGTCTAGGGGGGACAGGGTCCTACGAGCAGTACTTC. Translating it yields CASSLGGTGSYEQYF.

This clone was seen a handful of times. The chain carries TRBV4-3 and TRBJ2-1; the D is unclear. Trimming took off 0 bases at V and 12 bases at J, with 18 bases between the two ends. The CDR3 runs 15 residues. From germline, CDR1 is LGHNA and CDR2 YSLEER. CDR3 sequence reads: CASSQEGSTARVQFF. In nucleotides, the CDR3 is TGCGCCAGCAGCCAAGAGGGTTCGACCGCTAGAGTGCAGTTCTTC.

This clone was detected once. The chain links TRBV28 to TRBJ2-5; the match to TRBD2 covers 10 bases. CDR1 and CDR2 from the germline V gene are MDHEN and SYDVKM. The CDR3 is 15 residues long. J gave up 2 bases and V 2 bases, and 2 bases lay outside the gene matches. The CDR3 nucleotides read TGTGCCAGCAGTTTAAGCGGGAGGGCTCAAGAGACCCAGTACTTC. Translated: CASSLSGRAQETQYF.

This sequence joins TRBV6-6 and TRBJ2-7, with 10 bases aligning to TRBD1. The CDR3 runs to 16 residues. The ends lost 2 bases at V and 5 bases at J; junction bases unmatched: 9. Germline V gene lookup returns CDR1 MNHNY and CDR2 SVGAGI (reference sequence). In DNA form, the CDR3 reads TGTGCCAGCAGTTACGGATCGAGACAGGGGGCCAACGAGCAGTACGTC. Amino acids: CASSYGSRQGANEQYV.

The CDR3 spells CAWSRTEIYEQYF. The CDR3 DNA follows: TGTGCCTGGAGCCGCACTGAAATCTACGAGCAGTACTTC. The chain has TRBV30 and TRBJ2-7; D gene uncertain. V was clipped by 3 bases and J by 3 bases, with 12 bases between them. The CDR3 runs 13 residues. Germline V gives CDR1 GTSNPN, CDR2 SVGIG (reference sequence).

This clone was observed a few times. The V and J genes are TRBV4-3 and TRBJ2-1; D call uncertain. CDR1 and CDR2 from the germline V gene are LGHNA and YSLEER. The V end was cut by 1 base, the J end by 0 bases, with 7 bases between. The CDR3 totals 15 residues. The CDR3: CASSQGQDSYNEQFF. The CDR3, as DNA: TGCGCCAGCAGCCAAGGGCAGGACTCCTACAATGAGCAGTTCTTC.